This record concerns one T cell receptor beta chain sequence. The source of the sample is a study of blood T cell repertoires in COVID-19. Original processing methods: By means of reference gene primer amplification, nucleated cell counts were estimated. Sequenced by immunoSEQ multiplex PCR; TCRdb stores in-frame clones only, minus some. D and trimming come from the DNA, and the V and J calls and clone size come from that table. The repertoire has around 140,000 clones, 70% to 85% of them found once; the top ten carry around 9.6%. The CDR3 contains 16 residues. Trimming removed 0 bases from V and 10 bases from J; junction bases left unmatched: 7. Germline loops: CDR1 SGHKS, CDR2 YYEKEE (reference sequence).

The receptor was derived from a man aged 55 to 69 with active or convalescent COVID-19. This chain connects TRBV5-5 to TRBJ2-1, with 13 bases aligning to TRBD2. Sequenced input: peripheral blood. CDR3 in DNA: TGTGCCAGCAGCTTGGCCGGGACTAGCGGGAAGGACGAGCAGTTCTTC. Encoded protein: CASSLAGTSGKDEQFF.